What follows are 7 T cell receptor beta chains derived from one specimen sequenced in a study of Tregs in tolerant kidney transplant recipients. Profiling relied on immunoSEQ multiplex PCR, and the TCRdb table lists in-frame clones only, not all of them. The table lists roughly 48,000 clones. Sequencing was performed on CD4+ T cells from blood, taken before the transplant. The receptors were sampled from a human donor who received a combined kidney and bone marrow transplant.

As to this clone: The read stops 3 residues short of the end of the CDR3; the missing end is completed from the germline J gene. This chain joins TRBV7-9 and TRBJ1-5; the match to TRBD1 covers 7 bases. The CDR3 runs 14 residues. V shed 3 bases, J shed 5 bases, and the junction held 4 bases outside the gene matches. CDR1 and CDR2 (germline): SEHNR, FQNEAQ (reference sequence). The CDR3 DNA, read in part, is TGTGCCAGCAGCTTGACAGGGAGAGATCAGCCC. It specifies CASSLTGRDQP. The full CDR3 is CASSLTGRDQPQHF. Filled out from reference TRBV7-9 and TRBJ1-5, the complete variable domain reads DTGVSQNPRHKITKRGQNVTFRCDPISEHNRLYWYRQTLGQGPEFLTYFQNEAQLEKSRLLSDRFSAERPKGSFSTLEIQRTEQGDSAMYLCASSLTGRDQPQHFGDGTRLSIL.

About this clone: From the germline J gene comes the end of the CDR3, since the read stops 3 residues before it. The chain recombines TRBV5-6 with TRBJ2-5, with 11 bases lining up with TRBD2. The germline CDR1 and CDR2 sequences are SGHDT and YYEEEE. The V segment lost 0 bases and the J segment 7 bases; nucleotides outside the gene matches: 5. This CDR3 contains 15 residues. The CDR3 bases that were read are TGTGCCAGCAGCTTGGAAGGGACTAGCGGCGGGACC. Its translation is CASSLEGTSGGT. The whole CDR3 is CASSLEGTSGGTQYF.

The CDR3 reads CASSLVAGGRADTQYF. Partial CDR3 DNA: TGTGCCAGCAGCTTAGTAGCGGGGGGGAGGGCGGATACG. J is TRBJ2-3 and V is TRBV7-3, with 11 bases that match TRBD2. The sequenced fragment ends 3 residues before the CDR3 boundary, so the rest is inferred from the germline J gene. V was pared by 2 bases and J by 6 bases, with 7 bases of the junction left unmatched. The CDR3 runs to 16 residues. Germline-derived CDR1 and CDR2 are SGHTA and FQGTGA. The full variable domain, its missing parts supplied by reference TRBV7-3 and TRBJ2-3, is GAGVSQTPSNKVTEKGKYVELRCDPISGHTALYWYRQSLGQGPEFLIYFQGTGAADDSGLPNDRFFAVRPEGSVSTLKIQRTERGDSAVYLCASSLVAGGRADTQYFGPGTRLTVL.

Note on this clone: The sequence runs out 3 residues before the end of the CDR3; the remainder is reconstructed from the germline J gene. The chain joins TRBV10-1 to TRBJ2-3; TRBD2 matches 12 bases. Trimming at V came to 6 bases and at J to 2 bases, leaving 6 bases not matched to a gene. This CDR3 comprises 16 residues. Germline lookup yields CDR1 WNHNN and CDR2 SYGVQD (reference sequence). CDR3 bases read: TGCGCCAGCAGCACCGGACTAGCGGGATTCACAGATACG. Translation gives CASSTGLAGFTDT. The whole CDR3 protein is CASSTGLAGFTDTQYF.

On this clone itself: The read is 3 residues too short to cover the CDR3 end, so that end is filled in from the germline J gene. The chain recombines TRBV2 with TRBJ2-7; the D gene is possibly TRBD2 (5 bases). Germline V lookup: CDR1 SNHLY, CDR2 FYNNEI. V lost 10 bases and J lost 1, with 14 bases in between. CDR3 length: 13 amino acids. CDR3 bases read: TGTGCCACCAAAGGACGGGGATCCTACGAG. Encoded protein: CATKGRGSYE. The full CDR3 is CATKGRGSYEQYF.

Comments on this clone: The CDR3 end lies 3 residues beyond the end of the read and is filled in from the germline J gene. The chain is built from TRBV2 and TRBJ2-2, with 10 bases aligning to TRBD2. The CDR3 contains 14 residues. Germline V gene lookup returns CDR1 SNHLY and CDR2 FYNNEI. The V segment lost 5 bases and the J segment 6 bases; nucleotides outside the gene matches: 3. The CDR3 here is CASSPGLAAGELFF. The DNA read from the CDR3 is TGTGCCAGCAGTCCCGGACTAGCGGCCGGGGAG.

Points on this clone: The junction departs from germline at one end; a sequencing error may be responsible. CDR3 amino acids: CASGLGLADEDTQYF. The DNA read from the CDR3 is TGTGCTAGTGGATTGGGACTAGCGGACGAGGATACG. The chain links TRBV12-5 to TRBJ2-3; 11 bases align to TRBD2. The read halts 3 residues ahead of the CDR3 end, with the missing end drawn from the germline J gene. The CDR3 spans 15 residues. Germline values: CDR1 LGHNT, CDR2 FRNRAP.